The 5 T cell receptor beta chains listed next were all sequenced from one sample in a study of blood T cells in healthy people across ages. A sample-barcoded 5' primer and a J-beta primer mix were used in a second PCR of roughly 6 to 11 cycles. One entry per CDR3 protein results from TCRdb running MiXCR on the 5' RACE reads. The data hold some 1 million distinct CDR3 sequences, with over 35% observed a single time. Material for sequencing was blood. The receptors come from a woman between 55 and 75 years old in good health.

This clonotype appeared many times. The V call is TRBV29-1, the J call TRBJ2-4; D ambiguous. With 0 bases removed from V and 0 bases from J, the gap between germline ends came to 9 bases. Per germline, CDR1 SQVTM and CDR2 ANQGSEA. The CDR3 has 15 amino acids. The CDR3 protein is CSVEDSPGAKNIQYF. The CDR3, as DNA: TGCAGCGTTGAAGACAGCCCCGGAGCCAAAAACATTCAGTACTTC.

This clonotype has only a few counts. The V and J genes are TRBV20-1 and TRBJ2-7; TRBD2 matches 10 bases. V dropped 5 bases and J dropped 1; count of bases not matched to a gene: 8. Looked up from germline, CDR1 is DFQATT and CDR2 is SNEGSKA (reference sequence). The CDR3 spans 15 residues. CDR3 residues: CSAFPGTSASYEQYF. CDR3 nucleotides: TGCAGTGCTTTTCCCGGGACTAGCGCTTCCTACGAGCAGTACTTC.

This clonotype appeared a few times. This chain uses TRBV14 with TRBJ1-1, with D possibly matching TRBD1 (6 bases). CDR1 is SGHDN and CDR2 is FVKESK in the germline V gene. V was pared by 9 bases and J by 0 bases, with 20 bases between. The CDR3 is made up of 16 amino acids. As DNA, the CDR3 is TGTGCCAGTACCGCTATGGGGGGGGCTATGAACACTGAAGCTTTCTTT. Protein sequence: CASTAMGGAMNTEAFF.

In nucleotides, the CDR3 is TGTGCCAGCAGTTTAAGGGGGCGGGATACGCAGTATTTT. Translated: CASSLRGRDTQYF. This chain connects TRBV12-3 or TRBV12-4 to TRBJ2-3; TRBD1 agrees at 7 bases. Trimming took 2 bases from V and 6 from J; bases not matched to a gene: 2. The CDR3 length is 13 residues.

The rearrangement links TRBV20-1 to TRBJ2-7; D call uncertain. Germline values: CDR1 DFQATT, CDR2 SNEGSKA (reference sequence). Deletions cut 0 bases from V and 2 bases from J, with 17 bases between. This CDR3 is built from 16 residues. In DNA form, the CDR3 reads TGCAGTGCTAGAGATCCCACTACCCAGAGACCCTACGAGCAGTACTTC. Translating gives CSARDPTTQRPYEQYF.